This T cell receptor beta chain came from a study of cytomegalovirus exposure and HLA in healthy donors. Study results and limitations: Some TCR beta chains (roughly 150 of them) were listed as cytomegalovirus-associated. Analyses of presence/absence relied on an assumption of roughly uniform sequencing depth across donors. There were reportedly fewer N-insertions in an Asian-associated ancestry cluster than the approximately 630-donor mean, in a later analysis.

A remark on this clone: The antigen is unknown.

It was with 60 Vbeta and 13 Jbeta primers that the PCR ran. The protocol was immunoSEQ multiplex PCR, while the TCRdb copy is restricted to in-frame clones and leaves out a portion. Found here are about 200,000 clones, 82% of them singletons; the top ten hold 6% to 8%. Germline V gene data show CDR1 as SGHRS and CDR2 as YFSETQ. Trimming stripped 3 bases from V and 4 bases from J, with 8 bases between. The CDR3 runs 12 residues. The rearrangement links TRBV5-1 to TRBJ2-7; a weak D match, TRBD1 (6 bases). Material: PBMCs. This TCR was recovered from a woman aged 45 to 65 in good health and CMV-seropositive. The CDR3 coding sequence is TGCGCCAGCAGCTCCGGACAGTACGAGCAGTACTTC. Translated: CASSSGQYEQYF.